The source of this TCR beta chain is a study of blood T cells in healthy people across ages. The study's findings and limits: Estimates based on one million T cells were treated as lower bounds. Getting older went along with TCR beta diversity per million T cells dropping roughly linearly.

The germline V gene has CDR1 SEHNR and CDR2 FQNEAQ (reference sequence). V shed 5 bases and J shed 6 bases, with 14 bases lying between them. The CDR3 has 14 residues. In terms of origin and age, donors were healthy Caucasian individuals from Russia aged roughly 6 to 95. No fewer than 6 micrograms of total RNA were isolated from every sample. This clonotype has a single count. Its specificity is unknown. Primers used in a second PCR of roughly 6 to 11 cycles were a sample-barcoded 5' primer and a J-beta primer mix. TCRdb ran MiXCR on the 5' RACE reads and lists one entry per CDR3 protein. The sample includes over 700,000 distinct CDR3 sequences, approximately 55% of them seen just once.

The rearrangement joins TRBV7-9 to TRBJ1-5; weak D call: TRBD1 (5 bases). Sequencing input: blood. The source is a man older than 75 in good health. The chain's CDR3 is CASSLYIGGQPQHF. The CDR3, as DNA: TGTGCCAGCAGCCTATATATTGGGGGTCAGCCCCAGCATTTT.